This T cell receptor beta chain was sequenced during a study of blood T cell repertoires in COVID-19. Overall study context: The United States, Italy and Spain were the sources of the acute and convalescent COVID-19 samples. T cells, B-cell-depleted T cells, or PBMCs supplied cDNA or gDNA.

As originally analysed: Amplified reference gene primers provided the basis for estimating nucleated cell counts. Clones were read by immunoSEQ multiplex PCR, and TCRdb kept only the in-frame ones, dropping some. The V and J calls and clone size were taken over from that table, and D and trimming were inferred from the DNA. The sample has 150,000 to 200,000 clones, 89% seen once. Germline values: CDR1 SNHLY, CDR2 FYNNEI. The CDR3 runs to 17 residues. J gave up 4 bases and V 2 bases, and 11 bases lay outside the gene matches. The receptor was isolated from a middle-aged man with acute or convalescent COVID-19. The sample was peripheral blood. V and J are TRBV2 and TRBJ2-3; TRBD2 agrees at 8 bases. The CDR3 DNA sequence: TGTGCCAGCAGTGAACTCGCTGCCGGGGGGGGTCCAGATACGCAGTATTTT. Translated, it gives CASSELAAGGGPDTQYF.